These T cell receptor beta chains were read from a single sample in a study of memory CD4+ T cells and cytomegalovirus serostatus. Some clones are missing from TCRdb's copy, which holds only in-frame ones; the method was immunoSEQ multiplex PCR. The data show 50,000 or so clones, under 90% seen once. The material sequenced was memory CD4+ T cells from blood. These receptor sequences come from an adult in good health and CMV-seronegative. CDR3s include the opening cysteine and the closing phenylalanine or tryptophan. The D gene is left open where the match is weak. Some rows mark clone size as missing; the rest say once, few, many or name a class of expanded clone.

d_call: -
j_call: TRBJ2-3
v_call: TRBV18
clone_size: -
cdr3_aa: CASSLDRTGTDTQYF
cdr3_nt: TGTGCCAGCTCACTCGACAGGACTGGCACAGATACGCAGTATTTT

d_call: -
j_call: TRBJ1-1
v_call: TRBV29-1
clone_size: -
cdr3_aa: CSVVQWNTEAFF
cdr3_nt: TGCAGCGTTGTCCAATGGAACACTGAAGCTTTCTTT

d_call: TRBD1
j_call: TRBJ1-4
v_call: TRBV5-8
clone_size: -
cdr3_aa: CASSFPTGLNEKLFF
cdr3_nt: TGTGCCAGCAGCTTCCCGACAGGGTTAAATGAAAAACTGTTTTTT

d_call: -
j_call: TRBJ2-6
v_call: TRBV5-4
clone_size: -
cdr3_aa: CASSLVGSGANVLTF
cdr3_nt: TGTGCCAGCAGCTTGGTGGGTTCTGGGGCCAACGTCCTGACTTTC

d_call: -
j_call: TRBJ2-7
v_call: TRBV6-5
clone_size: -
cdr3_aa: CASSPGTSAYEQYF
cdr3_nt: TGTGCCAGCAGTCCCGGGACGTCAGCCTACGAGCAGTACTTC

d_call: -
j_call: TRBJ1-5
v_call: TRBV4-1
clone_size: -
cdr3_aa: CASSQQGPGNQPQHF
cdr3_nt: TGCGCCAGCAGCCAGCAGGGACCCGGCAATCAGCCCCAGCATTTT

d_call: TRBD1
j_call: TRBJ1-2
v_call: TRBV7-2
clone_size: -
cdr3_aa: CASSPSGTDYGYTF
cdr3_nt: TGTGCCAGCAGCCCCTCCGGGACAGACTATGGCTACACCTTC

d_call: -
j_call: TRBJ1-2
v_call: TRBV7-2
clone_size: -
cdr3_aa: CASSLGVVGTDTF
cdr3_nt: TGTGCCAGCAGCTTAGGGGTCGTAGGGACCGACACCTTC

d_call: -
j_call: TRBJ1-5
v_call: TRBV6-1
clone_size: few
cdr3_aa: CASSVGITSNQPQHF
cdr3_nt: TGTGCCAGCAGTGTCGGAATTACCAGCAATCAGCCCCAGCATTTT

d_call: TRBD2
j_call: TRBJ2-1
v_call: TRBV11-2
clone_size: once
cdr3_aa: CASSFLAGGHNEQFF
cdr3_nt: TGTGCCAGCAGCTTCCTGGCGGGGGGACACAATGAGCAGTTCTTC

d_call: -
j_call: TRBJ2-6
v_call: TRBV5-8
clone_size: few
cdr3_aa: CASSPDSGANVLTF
cdr3_nt: TGTGCCAGCAGCCCGGACTCTGGGGCCAACGTCCTGACTTTC

d_call: -
j_call: TRBJ2-7
v_call: TRBV7-9
clone_size: -
cdr3_aa: CASSLARGTSYEQYF
cdr3_nt: TGTGCCAGCAGCTTAGCGCGGGGTACTTCCTACGAGCAGTACTTC

d_call: TRBD1
j_call: TRBJ1-2
v_call: TRBV28
clone_size: -
cdr3_aa: CASSSGTGGRGSTF
cdr3_nt: TGTGCCAGCAGTTCAGGGACAGGGGGTCGGGGGAGCACCTTC

d_call: TRBD2
j_call: TRBJ2-5
v_call: TRBV7-2
clone_size: -
cdr3_aa: CASSLGSLAGARETQYF
cdr3_nt: TGTGCCAGCAGCTTAGGTTCATTAGCGGGGGCCCGGGAGACCCAGTACTTC

d_call: -
j_call: TRBJ2-7
v_call: TRBV7-6
clone_size: -
cdr3_aa: CASSSEFGYEQYF
cdr3_nt: TGTGCCAGCAGCTCCGAGTTTGGCTACGAGCAGTACTTC

d_call: -
j_call: TRBJ2-1
v_call: TRBV2
clone_size: -
cdr3_aa: CASQGAGGYNEQFF
cdr3_nt: TGTGCCAGTCAGGGGGCGGGAGGCTACAATGAGCAGTTCTTC

d_call: -
j_call: TRBJ1-2
v_call: TRBV6-5
clone_size: few
cdr3_aa: CASSYIRLGSNYGYTF
cdr3_nt: TGTGCCAGCAGTTACATTCGCCTCGGGAGCAACTATGGCTACACCTTC

d_call: -
j_call: TRBJ1-6
v_call: TRBV5-4
clone_size: few
cdr3_aa: CASSDPSPGSPLHF
cdr3_nt: TGTGCCAGCAGCGATCCAAGCCCGGGTTCACCCCTCCACTTT

d_call: -
j_call: TRBJ2-3
v_call: TRBV4-2
clone_size: -
cdr3_aa: CASSGAYTGASTDTQYF
cdr3_nt: TGTGCCAGCAGCGGCGCCTACACGGGGGCCAGCACAGATACGCAGTATTTT

d_call: -
j_call: TRBJ2-7
v_call: TRBV30
clone_size: few
cdr3_aa: CAWRWAETYEQYF
cdr3_nt: TGTGCCTGGAGGTGGGCAGAAACCTACGAGCAGTACTTC

d_call: TRBD1
j_call: TRBJ1-5
v_call: TRBV19
clone_size: -
cdr3_aa: CASSTGTGSSNQPQHF
cdr3_nt: TGTGCCAGTAGTACCGGGACAGGGTCGTCAAATCAGCCCCAGCATTTT

d_call: TRBD1
j_call: TRBJ2-5
v_call: TRBV2
clone_size: -
cdr3_aa: CASSSQGARGETQYF
cdr3_nt: TGTGCCAGCAGCTCACAGGGGGCGAGGGGGGAGACCCAGTACTTC

d_call: -
j_call: TRBJ2-2
v_call: TRBV5-1
clone_size: -
cdr3_aa: CASSSAPLGTIIGELFF
cdr3_nt: TGCGCCAGCAGCTCTGCTCCCCTGGGTACTATAATTGGGGAGCTGTTTTTT

d_call: -
j_call: TRBJ1-1
v_call: TRBV18
clone_size: few
cdr3_aa: CASSPPNDGLEAFF
cdr3_nt: TGTGCCAGCTCACCACCGAATGATGGATTAGAAGCTTTCTTT

d_call: -
j_call: TRBJ1-3
v_call: TRBV10-2
clone_size: few
cdr3_aa: CASSPGLYTGNTIYF
cdr3_nt: TGCGCCAGCAGCCCAGGACTGTATACTGGAAACACCATATATTTT

d_call: -
j_call: TRBJ1-2
v_call: TRBV5-1
clone_size: once
cdr3_aa: CASSSPDRRDGYTF
cdr3_nt: TGCGCCAGCAGCTCTCCGGACAGACGGGATGGCTACACCTTC

d_call: TRBD2
j_call: TRBJ2-1
v_call: TRBV10-3
clone_size: few
cdr3_aa: CAISGTSGAQSGEQFF
cdr3_nt: TGTGCCATCAGTGGAACTAGCGGGGCACAGTCCGGGGAGCAGTTCTTC

d_call: -
j_call: TRBJ1-1
v_call: TRBV9
clone_size: -
cdr3_aa: CASSVAGFANTEAFF
cdr3_nt: TGTGCCAGCAGCGTAGCAGGGTTCGCTAACACTGAAGCTTTCTTT

d_call: -
j_call: TRBJ2-2
v_call: TRBV19
clone_size: -
cdr3_aa: CASSLVTANTGELFF
cdr3_nt: TGTGCCAGTAGTCTAGTTACTGCGAACACCGGGGAGCTGTTTTTT

d_call: -
j_call: TRBJ2-2
v_call: TRBV2
clone_size: -
cdr3_aa: CASSDLGSNTGELFF
cdr3_nt: TGTGCCAGCAGTGATTTGGGATCTAACACCGGGGAGCTGTTTTTT

d_call: -
j_call: TRBJ1-1
v_call: TRBV5-1
clone_size: -
cdr3_aa: CASSPGTGLSEAFF
cdr3_nt: TGCGCCAGCAGCCCCGGGACTGGACTTTCTGAAGCTTTCTTT

d_call: -
j_call: TRBJ1-1
v_call: TRBV7-7
clone_size: -
cdr3_aa: CASSSTMNTEAFF
cdr3_nt: TGTGCCAGCAGCTCAACGATGAACACTGAAGCTTTCTTT

d_call: -
j_call: TRBJ2-7
v_call: TRBV5-5
clone_size: -
cdr3_aa: CASRALGAYEQYF
cdr3_nt: TGTGCCAGCAGGGCCCTCGGAGCCTACGAGCAGTACTTC

d_call: -
j_call: TRBJ2-1
v_call: TRBV5-1
clone_size: -
cdr3_aa: CASSLMAQSSYNEQFF
cdr3_nt: TGCGCCAGCAGCTTGATGGCGCAGAGCTCCTACAATGAGCAGTTCTTC

d_call: TRBD1
j_call: TRBJ2-1
v_call: TRBV7-8
clone_size: -
cdr3_aa: CASSPTRDRDFNEQFF
cdr3_nt: TGTGCCAGCAGCCCCACCCGGGACAGGGATTTCAATGAGCAGTTCTTC

d_call: -
j_call: TRBJ1-1
v_call: TRBV5-1
clone_size: -
cdr3_aa: CASSLASDTEAFF
cdr3_nt: TGCGCCAGCAGCTTGGCCTCAGACACTGAAGCTTTCTTT

d_call: -
j_call: TRBJ1-1
v_call: TRBV5-4
clone_size: -
cdr3_aa: CASSPHPGNTEAFF
cdr3_nt: TGTGCCAGCAGCCCTCACCCGGGAAACACTGAAGCTTTCTTT

d_call: -
j_call: TRBJ2-3
v_call: TRBV5-1
clone_size: once
cdr3_aa: CASSPTGSADTQYF
cdr3_nt: TGCGCCAGCAGCCCTACAGGGTCGGCAGATACGCAGTATTTT

d_call: TRBD1
j_call: TRBJ1-4
v_call: TRBV27
clone_size: -
cdr3_aa: CASSSPSGTAHEKLFF
cdr3_nt: TGTGCCAGCAGTTCCCCATCCGGGACAGCCCATGAAAAACTGTTTTTT

d_call: TRBD2
j_call: TRBJ2-1
v_call: TRBV7-8
clone_size: -
cdr3_aa: CASSLTGASGGYFNEQFF
cdr3_nt: TGTGCCAGCAGCTTAACCGGGGCTAGCGGGGGGTACTTCAATGAGCAGTTCTTC

d_call: -
j_call: TRBJ2-5
v_call: TRBV7-2
clone_size: -
cdr3_aa: CASSLSGSRETQYF
cdr3_nt: TGTGCCAGCAGCTTATCAGGGTCCCGGGAGACCCAGTACTTC

d_call: -
j_call: TRBJ2-5
v_call: TRBV30
clone_size: -
cdr3_aa: CAWGGIGGLETQYF
cdr3_nt: TGTGCCTGGGGAGGAATCGGCGGGCTCGAGACCCAGTACTTC

d_call: -
j_call: TRBJ2-3
v_call: TRBV18
clone_size: -
cdr3_aa: CASSPGNRDLDTQYF
cdr3_nt: TGTGCCAGCTCACCGGGCAACAGGGATCTAGATACGCAGTATTTT

d_call: -
j_call: TRBJ1-6
v_call: TRBV30
clone_size: -
cdr3_aa: CAWTLGPYNSPLHF
cdr3_nt: TGTGCCTGGACCCTCGGGCCCTATAATTCACCCCTCCACTTT

d_call: TRBD1
j_call: TRBJ1-5
v_call: TRBV4-1
clone_size: -
cdr3_aa: CASSQAGGSNQPQHF
cdr3_nt: TGCGCCAGCAGCCAAGCAGGGGGGTCCAATCAGCCCCAGCATTTT

d_call: -
j_call: TRBJ2-7
v_call: TRBV29-1
clone_size: medium-sized
cdr3_aa: CSVEDPRRGNEQYF
cdr3_nt: TGCAGCGTTGAAGATCCGCGTAGGGGCAACGAGCAGTACTTC

d_call: TRBD1
j_call: TRBJ1-5
v_call: TRBV28
clone_size: -
cdr3_aa: CASRAQGFSQPQHF
cdr3_nt: TGTGCCAGCAGAGCACAGGGGTTCAGTCAGCCCCAGCATTTT

d_call: -
j_call: TRBJ1-2
v_call: TRBV6-6
clone_size: -
cdr3_aa: CASSYSMFSYGYTF
cdr3_nt: TGTGCCAGCAGTTACTCGATGTTTTCGTATGGCTACACCTTC

d_call: -
j_call: TRBJ1-2
v_call: TRBV29-1
clone_size: -
cdr3_aa: CSVLVTANYGYTF
cdr3_nt: TGCAGCGTTCTCGTGACAGCGAACTATGGCTACACCTTC

d_call: -
j_call: TRBJ1-2
v_call: TRBV7-9
clone_size: few
cdr3_aa: CASSQLAHGYTF
cdr3_nt: TGTGCCAGCAGCCAACTGGCCCATGGCTACACCTTC

d_call: TRBD1
j_call: TRBJ2-7
v_call: TRBV30
clone_size: -
cdr3_aa: CAWTGTGVYEQYF
cdr3_nt: TGTGCCTGGACCGGGACAGGGGTCTACGAGCAGTACTTC

d_call: -
j_call: TRBJ1-2
v_call: TRBV7-2
clone_size: -
cdr3_aa: CASSLGQFGYGYTF
cdr3_nt: TGTGCCAGCAGCTTAGGGCAGTTCGGGTATGGCTACACCTTC

d_call: TRBD2
j_call: TRBJ2-5
v_call: TRBV6-1
clone_size: -
cdr3_aa: CASSENLAGQETQYF
cdr3_nt: TGTGCCAGCAGTGAAAACCTAGCGGGGCAAGAGACCCAGTACTTC

d_call: -
j_call: TRBJ2-7
v_call: TRBV5-1
clone_size: -
cdr3_aa: CASAFLGDEQYF
cdr3_nt: TGCGCCAGCGCATTTTTGGGGGACGAGCAGTACTTC

d_call: TRBD1
j_call: TRBJ1-2
v_call: TRBV28
clone_size: -
cdr3_aa: CVSSSETGTGRFRGYTF
cdr3_nt: TGTGTCAGCAGTTCAGAGACCGGGACAGGACGTTTTCGTGGCTACACCTTC

d_call: -
j_call: TRBJ1-6
v_call: TRBV5-8
clone_size: -
cdr3_aa: CASSTDRQNSPLHF
cdr3_nt: TGTGCCAGCAGCACTGACAGGCAAAATTCACCCCTCCACTTT

d_call: TRBD1
j_call: TRBJ1-2
v_call: TRBV19
clone_size: few
cdr3_aa: CASSPTVTGPGYTF
cdr3_nt: TGTGCCAGTAGTCCTACAGTGACAGGGCCTGGCTACACCTTC

d_call: -
j_call: TRBJ1-6
v_call: TRBV5-1
clone_size: -
cdr3_aa: CASSLEGPLNSPLHF
cdr3_nt: TGCGCCAGCAGCTTGGAGGGACCCCTAAATTCACCCCTCCACTTT

d_call: -
j_call: TRBJ2-6
v_call: TRBV15
clone_size: -
cdr3_aa: CATSRATQGGGANVLTF
cdr3_nt: TGTGCCACCAGCAGAGCGACACAGGGCGGAGGGGCCAACGTCCTGACTTTC